This TCR beta chain emerged from a study of T-cell reconstitution after alpha-beta-depleted transplantation in children. Study-level results: Diversity of TCRbeta at day 60 was high in some patients, arising from surviving recipient T cells and thymic progenitors. Newly produced T cells mostly accounted for T-cell counts and diversity one year post-transplant. Alpha-beta T cells about two months after transplant reportedly derived from several hundred expanded graft clones.

Unique molecular identifiers were incorporated when the TCRbeta library was constructed. Each CDR3 protein is one row after TCRdb ran MiXCR on the PCR reads. The repertoire has fewer than 250,000 distinct CDR3 sequences, around 8% of them found once; the top ten carry 6% to 7%. This clonotype was detected many times. Antigen unknown. Losses at the gene ends were 6 bases for V and 9 bases for J; bases not matched to a gene: 11. CDR3 size: 16 residues. Germline V lookup: CDR1 MNHEY, CDR2 SVGEGT. This receptor was taken from a male patient younger than 18 who had a stem cell transplant for acute lymphoblastic leukemia, so the T cells may come from the graft donor. The chain joins TRBV6-2 or TRBV6-3 to TRBJ2-1; TRBD2 matches 13 bases. The sample was PBMCs, mostly from graft donor cells, taken 180 days after TCRalphabeta/CD19-depleted stem cell transplant. CDR3 nucleotides: TGTGCCAGCAGATACCCGGGACTAGCGGGGATGGGTGAGCAGTTCTTC. Translating gives CASRYPGLAGMGEQFF.